This T cell receptor (beta chain) appears in the sequencing data of a study of shared clonotypes between healthy human individuals. For each subset, genomic DNA was distributed in equal portions over several immunoSEQ plates. Data came from immunoSEQ multiplex PCR; TCRdb stores just in-frame clones and leaves some out. Among 2 million to 2.5 million clones, 80% to 95% were seen once, and the ten largest hold 0.39%. CDR1 is KGHSH and CDR2 is LQKENI in the germline V gene. The CDR3 contains 16 residues. J gave up 2 bases and V 4 bases, and 8 bases lay outside the gene matches. Study-wide results and limits: The four-donor shared clonotypes exceeded non-shared clonotypes in generation probability, with non-shared ones scoring lower. Clonotype sharing among donors was thought likely to change with sequencing depth.

Remarks on this clone: The target antigen is unknown.

J is TRBJ2-5 and V is TRBV18; 9 nucleotides agree with TRBD1. This clonotype originated in a man younger than 35 in good health. Some clones in this sample may be carry-over from other donors' samples. Sequencing was done on a sample of naive CD4+ T cells from PBMCs. Documented subset: CD45RA+ positively selected. The DNA of the CDR3 is TGTGCCAGCTCACTACAGGGGGCCGCCTCTCAAGAGACCCAGTACTTC. Translated, it gives CASSLQGAASQETQYF.